The 25 T cell receptor beta chains below were found in one sample sequenced in a study of molecular identifiers for immune sequencing clone quantification. TCRdb re-called the PCR reads through MiXCR, storing one row per CDR3 protein. This sample has some 89,000 distinct CDR3 sequences, with about 24% found just once. Sequences were obtained from naive CD8+ T cells from blood, with Jurkat cell RNA spiked in. As for subset: FACS-sorted CD8+CD4-CCR7+CD45RA+ naive T cells. The receptors stem from a human donor in good health. Some libraries in this study had Jurkat cell RNA spiked in.

On this clonotype: This may come from a read error, since a much larger clone is one base off. V and J are TRBV4-3 and TRBJ2-1, with TRBD2 matching 7 bases. The CDR3 extends over 17 amino acids. Germline lookup yields CDR1 LGHNA and CDR2 YSLEER. V was pared by 0 bases and J by 4 bases, with 9 bases of the junction left unmatched. The CDR3 DNA is TGCGCCAGCAGCCAAGATATATCAACGGGGGGATACAATGAGCAGTTCTTC. Translation gives CASSQDISTGGYNEQFF.

V usage is TRBV7-3 and J usage is TRBJ2-2; 8 bases are shared with TRBD1. There are 16 residues in the CDR3. Trimming removed 0 bases from V and 1 base from J; junction bases left unmatched: 1. Germline assignment: CDR1 SGHTA and CDR2 FQGTGA. The CDR3 DNA is TGTGCCAGCAGCTTAACCGGGACAGGGAACACCGGGGAGCTGTTTTTT. Amino acids: CASSLTGTGNTGELFF.

This clonotype was seen more than once but under ten times. A single base separates this from a much larger clone, so it may be a read error. DNA of the CDR3: TGTGCCAGCAGCTTACTTTCGAACACCGGGGAGCTGTTTTTT. Protein product: CASSLLSNTGELFF. This chain joins TRBV7-8 and TRBJ2-2; D ambiguous. V dropped 2 bases and J dropped 0 bases, with 4 bases sitting between them. Germline V lookup: CDR1 SGHVS, CDR2 FQNEAQ. CDR3 size: 14 residues.

This clonotype was observed many times. V and J are TRBV7-6 and TRBJ1-1; the D gene is possibly TRBD1 (5 bases). The length of the CDR3 is 15 residues. Germline CDR1 and CDR2: SGHVS and FNYEAQ. Trimming removed 7 bases at V and 3 bases at J, with 18 bases between. Here the CDR3 DNA reads TGTGCCAGCACTGGCTTCGCTAGAGGGGACACTGAAGCTTTCTTT. Protein product: CASTGFARGDTEAFF.

This chain uses TRBV5-1 with TRBJ2-5; no firm D call. This CDR3 comprises 12 residues. Between the trimmed V and J ends, which lost 3 bases and 1 base, there was a span of 4 bases. Germline V CDR1 and CDR2: SGHRS, YFSETQ. This CDR3 reads CASSSGQETQYF. The DNA of the CDR3 is TGCGCCAGCAGCTCGGGCCAAGAGACCCAGTACTTC.

On this clonotype itself: A read error may explain this, as a much larger clone is one base away. This sequence joins TRBV5-1 and TRBJ2-1, with TRBD1 matching 8 bases. This CDR3 is built from 13 residues. From germline, CDR1 is SGHRS and CDR2 YFSETQ. The DNA for the CDR3 is TGCGCCAGCAGCCCCAGGGGGCACAATGCGCAGTTCTTC. Translating gives CASSPRGHNAQFF.

The chain recombines TRBV3-1 with TRBJ2-7; 10 positions match TRBD1. The CDR3 runs 16 residues. In germline, CDR1 is LGHDT, CDR2 YNNKEL (reference sequence). Trimming cost V 4 bases and J 2 bases; bases outside gene matches: 8. CDR3 sequence (DNA): TGTGCCAGCAGCCGTGCTCCGGGACAGGGGACCTACGAGCAGTACTTC. This translates into CASSRAPGQGTYEQYF.

CDR3 protein: CASSSGQAIEQYF. In nucleotides, the CDR3 is TGTGCCAGCAGCTCCGGACAGGCCATAGAGCAGTACTTC. V is TRBV7-9 and J is TRBJ2-7; 7 bases map to TRBD1. V dropped 4 bases and J dropped 7; count of bases not matched to a gene: 7. Per the germline V gene, CDR1 is SEHNR and CDR2 is FQNEAQ (reference sequence). The CDR3 totals 13 residues.

This clonotype was counted many times. CDR3 amino acids: CASSPPNREDEQYF. The CDR3 DNA is TGTGCCAGCAGCCCGCCGAACAGGGAGGACGAGCAGTACTTC. The chain combines TRBV5-5 with TRBJ2-7, with D perhaps matching TRBD1 or TRBD2 (6 bases each). This CDR3 is 14 amino acids long. V was clipped by 4 bases and J by 5 bases, with 16 bases between them. Germline loops: CDR1 SGHKS, CDR2 YYEKEE (reference sequence).

Notes on this clonotype: One junction end disagrees with the germline gene, perhaps due to a read error. The rearrangement joins TRBV7-9 to TRBJ2-7; 10 nucleotides align to TRBD2. CDR1 SEHNR and CDR2 FQNEAQ come from the germline V gene (reference sequence). This CDR3 has 16 amino acids. The CDR3 DNA reads TGTGCCAGCAGCTCCAGCGGGAGGGCCGTCGGGTACGAGGAGTACTTC. Protein: CASSSSGRAVGYEEYF.

There are a few counts of this clonotype. The V call is TRBV27, the J call TRBJ2-7, with TRBD2 as a possible D gene (5 bases). V was pared by 6 bases and J by 4 bases, with 13 bases between. The germline gives CDR1 MNHEY, CDR2 SMNVEV (reference sequence). The CDR3 consists of 13 residues. The CDR3 spells CASRPSPGYEQYF. The CDR3 nucleotides are TGTGCCAGCAGACCCTCTCCGGGGTACGAGCAGTACTTC.

The sample holds many counts of this clonotype. The chain has TRBV20-1 and TRBJ2-7, with a possible D match to TRBD2 (6 bases). With 3 bases removed from V and 3 bases from J, the gap between germline ends came to 12 bases. Germline CDR1 DFQATT, CDR2 SNEGSKA (reference sequence). The CDR3 length is 13 residues. CDR3 sequence (DNA): TGCAGTGCTAGTTCTAGCGAAAGCTACGAGCAGTACTTC. This codes for CSASSSESYEQYF.

This clonotype was picked up a small number of times. This clone may be a read error of a much larger clone one base away. The rearrangement uses TRBV7-2 and TRBJ2-7, with unresolved D. V shed 1 base and J shed 9 bases, with 10 bases lying between them. CDR1 SGHTA and CDR2 FQGNSA come from the germline V gene. CDR3 length: 12 amino acids. The CDR3 spells CASSLGANAQYF. The CDR3 DNA reads TGTGCCAGCAGCTTAGGGGCCAACGCGCAGTACTTC.

A few counts support this clonotype. A much larger clonotype is one base distant, so this may be a read error. The chain has TRBV27 and TRBJ2-3; maybe TRBD2 (5 bases). The CDR3 length is 14 residues. In germline, CDR1 is MNHEY, CDR2 SMNVEV (reference sequence). In DNA, the CDR3 is TGTGCCAGCAGTTCTGGACTCAGCACAGATATGCAGTATTTT. It yields the protein CASSSGLSTDMQYF.

This clonotype occurred a few times. This may be a read error, as it is one base from a much larger clone. V usage is TRBV5-1 and J usage is TRBJ2-7; tentatively, D is TRBD2 (6 bases). V lost 0 bases, J lost 6 bases, and 13 bases lay in between. Germline V CDR1 and CDR2: SGHRS, YFSETQ. This CDR3 spans 14 amino acids. The CDR3: CASSLAGGTGEQYF. The CDR3 DNA follows: TGCGCCAGCAGCTTGGCGGGCGGGACTGGCGAGCAGTACTTC. Together with reference TRBV5-1 and TRBJ2-7, the CDR3 gives the full variable domain: KAGVTQTPRYLIKTRGQQVTLSCSPISGHRSVSWYQQTPGQGLQFLFEYFSETQRNKGNFPGRFSGRQFSNSRSEMNVSTLELGDSALYLCASSLAGGTGEQYFGPGTRLTVT.

This clonotype was observed a few times. A read error may be the cause here, since a much bigger clone is one base away. This sequence joins TRBV27 and TRBJ2-5, with D possibly TRBD1 on 5 matching bases. This CDR3 region has 14 residues. Germline V gene sequence: CDR1 MNHEY, CDR2 SMNVEV (reference sequence). The CDR3 region has the DNA TGTGCCAGCAGTCTTCAGGGTCGCCAAGAGATCCAGTACTTC. It translates to CASSLQGRQEIQYF.

Concerning this clonotype itself: A much larger clone differs by one base, so this may be a read error. This chain links TRBV27 with TRBJ2-7; D might be TRBD1 or TRBD2, each matching 5 bases. Trimming cost V 4 bases and J 3 bases, with 10 bases left between them. Germline loops: CDR1 MNHEY, CDR2 SMNVEV (reference sequence). The CDR3 consists of 13 residues. CDR3 sequence reads: CASSSGDGYEQYF. The CDR3 nucleotides are TGTGCCAGCAGTTCTGGGGACGGCTACGAGCAGTACTTC.

The table lists this clonotype with a few counts. This may be a read error, as it is one base from a much larger clone. V usage is TRBV4-1 and J usage is TRBJ1-1, with a weak D call TRBD1 (5 bases). The V gene's germline CDR1 is MGHRA and CDR2 YSYEKL. V was pared by 3 bases and J by 5 bases, with 10 bases between. This CDR3 is built from 13 residues. The CDR3 DNA is TGCGCCAGCAGCCACGGGGGGGTTACTGAAGCTTTCTTT. It translates to CASSHGGVTEAFF.

The chain uses TRBV7-9 and TRBJ1-5; 8 bases are a match to TRBD1. CDR1 is SEHNR and CDR2 is FQNEAQ in the germline V gene (reference sequence). The V gene end was trimmed by 4 bases and the J gene end by 6 bases; junction bases not matched to a gene: 5. The CDR3 has 14 residues. CDR3 in amino acids: CASSCGQGTQPQHF. The DNA of the CDR3 is TGTGCCAGCAGCTGCGGACAGGGCACTCAGCCCCAGCATTTT.

This clonotype was counted ten times or more. The chain is built from TRBV5-6 and TRBJ2-7; 11 nucleotides agree with TRBD2. J gave up 7 bases and V 0 bases, and 3 bases lay outside the gene matches. The V gene's germline CDR1 is SGHDT and CDR2 YYEEEE. This CDR3 is built from 14 residues. The CDR3 DNA sequence: TGTGCCAGCAGCTTGGAAGGACTAGCGGGTGAGCAGTACTTC. Its translation is CASSLEGLAGEQYF. The variable domain in full, completed from reference TRBV5-6 and TRBJ2-7, reads DAGVTQSPTHLIKTRGQQVTLRCSPKSGHDTVSWYQQALGQGPQFIFQYYEEEERQRGNFPDRFSGHQFPNYSSELNVNALLLGDSALYLCASSLEGLAGEQYFGPGTRLTVT.

This clonotype appeared many times. The chain has TRBV19 and TRBJ1-1, with a possible D match to TRBD1 (6 bases). The V gene's germline CDR1 is LNHDA and CDR2 SQIVND (reference sequence). Trimming removed 3 bases from V and 4 bases from J, with 18 bases in between. The CDR3 runs 16 residues. CDR3 coding DNA: TGTGCCAGTAGTATTCCTGGCGGACAGATACTCACTGAAGCTTTCTTT. Protein product: CASSIPGGQILTEAFF.

This clonotype showed up many times. This chain links TRBV5-8 with TRBJ2-2; D is undetermined. The CDR3 is 13 amino acids. V was trimmed by 0 bases and J by 6 bases, leaving 6 bases between them. Germline assignment: CDR1 SGHTS and CDR2 YDEGEE. The CDR3 sequence is CASSLVGPGELFF. The CDR3 DNA sequence: TGTGCCAGCAGCTTGGTCGGGCCCGGGGAGCTGTTTTTT.

The J gene is TRBJ2-7, the V gene TRBV11-3; 9 bases match TRBD1. The CDR3 is 17 amino acids. Germline CDR1 reads SGHNT; CDR2 reads YENEEA. The V gene end was trimmed by 5 bases and the J gene end by 2 bases; junction bases not matched to a gene: 13. CDR3 region: CASSPWGTGGKAYEQYF. CDR3 nucleotide sequence: TGTGCCAGCAGCCCGTGGGGAACAGGGGGCAAAGCCTACGAGCAGTACTTC. The full variable domain, its missing parts supplied by reference TRBV11-3 and TRBJ2-7, is EAGVVQSPRYKIIEKKQPVAFWCNPISGHNTLYWYLQNLGQGPELLIRYENEEAVDDSQLPKDRFSAERLKGVDSTLKIQPAELGDSAVYLCASSPWGTGGKAYEQYFGPGTRLTVT.

In its sample, this clonotype was seen many times. The chain employs TRBV27 and TRBJ2-3; TRBD2 aligns across 7 bases. The V segment lost 6 bases and the J segment 5 bases; nucleotides outside the gene matches: 11. Germline loops: CDR1 MNHEY, CDR2 SMNVEV (reference sequence). The CDR3 spans 15 residues. CDR3 nucleotide sequence: TGTGCCAGCAGGTTCGGACTAGGCCGGGGAGATACGCAGTATTTT. Amino acid sequence: CASRFGLGRGDTQYF.

The genes are TRBV6-2 or TRBV6-3 and TRBJ1-1; no definite D call. Germline lookup yields CDR1 MNHEY and CDR2 SVGEGT. Trimming removed 4 bases from V and 2 bases from J, with 11 bases in between. This CDR3 has 14 amino acids. The CDR3 DNA reads as TGTGCCAGCAGTTTCCTAACAGCAAACACTGAAGCTTTCTTT. This sequence encodes CASSFLTANTEAFF.